The T cell receptor (beta chain) described here comes from a study of Tregs in tolerant kidney transplant recipients. Findings and caveats of the study: Changing PCR primers prevented nucleotide comparison between some patients' samples. No direct test of biological reproducibility was done here. Findings come from small patient numbers and require larger validation.

Unstimulated Tregs (CD4+CD25+CD127-) and CD4+CD25- non-Tregs were sorted from PBMCs. Points on this clone: The target antigen is unknown.

This CDR3 contains 16 residues. CDR1 and CDR2 (germline): SGHTS, YDEGEE. Trimming took 2 bases from V and 5 from J; bases not matched to a gene: 5. TCRdb keeps only in-frame clones here, not all; method: immunoSEQ multiplex PCR. The table records 90,000 to 120,000 clones, 90% of them present only once. This rearrangement joins TRBV5-8 to TRBJ2-2, with 11 bases lining up with TRBD2. The clonotype was recovered from a human donor who received a combined kidney and bone marrow transplant. Source: CD4+ T cells from blood, taken before the transplant. The CDR3 region is CASSFTRLAGTGELFF. CDR3 sequence (DNA): TGTGCCAGCAGCTTTACGCGACTAGCGGGAACCGGGGAGCTGTTTTTT.